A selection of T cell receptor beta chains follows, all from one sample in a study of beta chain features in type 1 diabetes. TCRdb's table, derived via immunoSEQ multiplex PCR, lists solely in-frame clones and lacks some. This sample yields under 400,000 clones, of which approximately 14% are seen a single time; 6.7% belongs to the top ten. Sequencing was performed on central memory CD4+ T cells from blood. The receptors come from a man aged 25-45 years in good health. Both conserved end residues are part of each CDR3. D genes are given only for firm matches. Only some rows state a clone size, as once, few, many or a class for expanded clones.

CDR3nt: TGTGCCAGTAGCCTGTCTGGAAACACCATATATTTT
CDR3aa: CASSLSGNTIYF
v_gene: TRBV19
d_gene: -
j_gene: TRBJ1-3
abundance: few

CDR3nt: TGTGCCAGCTCACCACAAATGAGCGGGGGGGCCCACGAGCAGTACTTC
CDR3aa: CASSPQMSGGAHEQYF
v_gene: TRBV18
d_gene: TRBD2
j_gene: TRBJ2-7
abundance: many

CDR3nt: TGTGCCAGCAGTCGCAGCGGGACGGCCAACAATGAGCAGTTCTTC
CDR3aa: CASSRSGTANNEQFF
v_gene: TRBV10-3
d_gene: TRBD2
j_gene: TRBJ2-1
abundance: -

CDR3nt: TGTGCCAGCAGCTTACTATCTGCGGGAGTGGGCACCGGGGAGCTGTTTTTT
CDR3aa: CASSLLSAGVGTGELFF
v_gene: TRBV11-2
d_gene: TRBD2
j_gene: TRBJ2-2
abundance: -

CDR3nt: TGTGCCAGCAGCGGCCCTAATCAGCCCCAGCATTTT
CDR3aa: CASSGPNQPQHF
v_gene: TRBV7-7
d_gene: -
j_gene: TRBJ1-5
abundance: -

CDR3nt: TGTGCCAGCAGTAAACTATCGGGACTAGCGGGAGAGACCCAGTACTTC
CDR3aa: CASSKLSGLAGETQYF
v_gene: TRBV2
d_gene: TRBD2
j_gene: TRBJ2-5
abundance: few

CDR3nt: TGTGCCAGTAGTATCACGGCGGGGGTCCGGGAGCAGTTCTTC
CDR3aa: CASSITAGVREQFF
v_gene: TRBV19
d_gene: TRBD2
j_gene: TRBJ2-1
abundance: few

CDR3nt: TGTGCCAGCAGCTTAGGAGGGGATCAGCCCCAGCATTTT
CDR3aa: CASSLGGDQPQHF
v_gene: TRBV7-2
d_gene: -
j_gene: TRBJ1-5
abundance: few

CDR3nt: TGTGCCATCAGGGAGACTAGCGGGGGACAACGGGACAATGAGCAGTTCTTC
CDR3aa: CAIRETSGGQRDNEQFF
v_gene: TRBV10-3
d_gene: TRBD2
j_gene: TRBJ2-1
abundance: few

CDR3nt: TGTGCCAGCAGTCTAAGACAGGCCCCAGGAGCCCAGTACTTC
CDR3aa: CASSLRQAPGAQYF
v_gene: TRBV9
d_gene: -
j_gene: TRBJ2-5
abundance: few

CDR3nt: TGTGCCAGCAGCTTAGAGGGCAGAGGGAGAGCTTTCTTT
CDR3aa: CASSLEGRGRAFF
v_gene: TRBV11-2
d_gene: -
j_gene: TRBJ1-1
abundance: few

CDR3nt: TGTGCCATCAGTGAAGGGGGAGGGAAAGCTTTCTTT
CDR3aa: CAISEGGGKAFF
v_gene: TRBV10-3
d_gene: -
j_gene: TRBJ1-1
abundance: -

CDR3nt: TGTGCCAGCAGCAGCGACAGGGGGAATGAAAAACTGTTTTTT
CDR3aa: CASSSDRGNEKLFF
v_gene: TRBV7-2
d_gene: TRBD1
j_gene: TRBJ1-4
abundance: -

CDR3nt: TGCAGCGTTCGGAGAGGGGACATTCAGTACTTC
CDR3aa: CSVRRGDIQYF
v_gene: TRBV29-1
d_gene: -
j_gene: TRBJ2-4
abundance: many

CDR3nt: TGTGCCAGCAGCTTGGCCGGGGCAATCAGCACTGAAGCTTTCTTT
CDR3aa: CASSLAGAISTEAFF
v_gene: TRBV5-6
d_gene: -
j_gene: TRBJ1-1
abundance: -

CDR3nt: TGTGCCAGCAGCGTAGGAAAGGATTACTCGAGAGGAAACACCATATATTTT
CDR3aa: CASSVGKDYSRGNTIYF
v_gene: TRBV9
d_gene: -
j_gene: TRBJ1-3
abundance: few

CDR3nt: TGTGCCAGCAGCGTAGTCCCCCTAGTGAAAGATACGCAGTATTTT
CDR3aa: CASSVVPLVKDTQYF
v_gene: TRBV9
d_gene: -
j_gene: TRBJ2-3
abundance: -

CDR3nt: TGTGCCAGCTCCGGGACCCCCTACGGACTAGCGGGGGTACCCCGGTCAGATACGCAGTATTTT
CDR3aa: CASSGTPYGLAGVPRSDTQYF
v_gene: TRBV13
d_gene: TRBD2
j_gene: TRBJ2-3
abundance: -

CDR3nt: TGCGCCAGCAGTGAGAGGGGGGACACTGAAGCTTTCTTT
CDR3aa: CASSERGDTEAFF
v_gene: TRBV10-2
d_gene: -
j_gene: TRBJ1-1
abundance: -

CDR3nt: TGTGCCAGTAAGGACCTGATCTTGGGGACCCAGTACTTC
CDR3aa: CASKDLILGTQYF
v_gene: TRBV19
d_gene: -
j_gene: TRBJ2-5
abundance: few

CDR3nt: TGTGCCAGCAGCGTAGACCCAGCGGGAGTCGTGAGGGAGACCCAGTACTTC
CDR3aa: CASSVDPAGVVRETQYF
v_gene: TRBV9
d_gene: TRBD2
j_gene: TRBJ2-5
abundance: few

CDR3nt: TGTGCCAGCAGTTCTACGGGACAGGGGGACGAGCAGTACTTC
CDR3aa: CASSSTGQGDEQYF
v_gene: TRBV6-5
d_gene: TRBD1
j_gene: TRBJ2-7
abundance: few

CDR3nt: TGTGCCAGCAGTTACTCGATTGGACAGGGGTATTCACCCCTCCACTTT
CDR3aa: CASSYSIGQGYSPLHF
v_gene: TRBV6-5
d_gene: TRBD1
j_gene: TRBJ1-6
abundance: few

CDR3nt: TGTGCCAGCAGAGGAAGCTCTAACTATGGCTACACCTTC
CDR3aa: CASRGSSNYGYTF
v_gene: TRBV2
d_gene: -
j_gene: TRBJ1-2
abundance: -

CDR3nt: TGTGCCAGCAGCCAAGCGGGGGGTTATAAGGATGAGCCCCAGCATTTT
CDR3aa: CASSQAGGYKDEPQHF
v_gene: TRBV4-2
d_gene: -
j_gene: TRBJ1-5
abundance: few

CDR3nt: TGTGCCAGCAGCTTTGGTAGCAATCAGCCCCAGCATTTT
CDR3aa: CASSFGSNQPQHF
v_gene: TRBV11-3
d_gene: -
j_gene: TRBJ1-5
abundance: -

CDR3nt: TGCAGCGCCCAAACAGGATGGGAGACCCAGTACTTC
CDR3aa: CSAQTGWETQYF
v_gene: TRBV29-1
d_gene: -
j_gene: TRBJ2-5
abundance: -

CDR3nt: TGTGCCAGCAGCTTAGTTTCAGATACGCAGTATTTT
CDR3aa: CASSLVSDTQYF
v_gene: TRBV11-3
d_gene: -
j_gene: TRBJ2-3
abundance: few

CDR3nt: TGTGCCAGCACTCTATTAAGTGGTAGCGGCTACACCGGGGAGCTGTTTTTT
CDR3aa: CASTLLSGSGYTGELFF
v_gene: TRBV7-2
d_gene: -
j_gene: TRBJ2-2
abundance: -

CDR3nt: TGTGCCAGCAGAAAAGTGGGGGGAAACTATGGCTACACCTTC
CDR3aa: CASRKVGGNYGYTF
v_gene: TRBV6-1
d_gene: -
j_gene: TRBJ1-2
abundance: -

CDR3nt: TGTGCCTGGAGGGGACAGGGGGCCGGGGAGCTGTTTTTT
CDR3aa: CAWRGQGAGELFF
v_gene: TRBV30
d_gene: TRBD1
j_gene: TRBJ2-2
abundance: few

CDR3nt: TGTGCCAGTCAAGAGGGCAGGATTGCCGGGGAGCTGTTTTTT
CDR3aa: CASQEGRIAGELFF
v_gene: TRBV19
d_gene: -
j_gene: TRBJ2-2
abundance: -

CDR3nt: TGTGCCAGCAGCTCAGAGGGACTCATCCAAGAGACCCAGTACTTC
CDR3aa: CASSSEGLIQETQYF
v_gene: TRBV11-2
d_gene: -
j_gene: TRBJ2-5
abundance: -

CDR3nt: TGTGCCGGCTCCGGGACTGAGGAACTCACAGATACGCAGTATTTT
CDR3aa: CAGSGTEELTDTQYF
v_gene: TRBV28
d_gene: -
j_gene: TRBJ2-3
abundance: few

CDR3nt: TGTGCCAGCAGCTTAGTGTTGACAGAAGCTTTCTTT
CDR3aa: CASSLVLTEAFF
v_gene: TRBV7-2
d_gene: -
j_gene: TRBJ1-1
abundance: -

CDR3nt: TGTGCCAGCATGGCAGGAAGGGCTAACTATGGCTACACCTTC
CDR3aa: CASMAGRANYGYTF
v_gene: TRBV2
d_gene: -
j_gene: TRBJ1-2
abundance: few

CDR3nt: TGTGCCAGCAGCTTGGAGGGACAGAGCAATCAGCCCCAGCATTTT
CDR3aa: CASSLEGQSNQPQHF
v_gene: TRBV5-6
d_gene: TRBD1
j_gene: TRBJ1-5
abundance: -

CDR3nt: TGTGCCAGCAGTTCCAGCCGACAGGGAAATCAGCCCCAGCATTTT
CDR3aa: CASSSSRQGNQPQHF
v_gene: TRBV27
d_gene: TRBD1
j_gene: TRBJ1-5
abundance: -

CDR3nt: TGTGCCTTTCAAAGGGGCAATCAGCCCCAGCATTTT
CDR3aa: CAFQRGNQPQHF
v_gene: TRBV30
d_gene: -
j_gene: TRBJ1-5
abundance: few

CDR3nt: TGTGCCAGCACCTCAAGGGGGGTCCACGAGCAGTACTTC
CDR3aa: CASTSRGVHEQYF
v_gene: TRBV7-8
d_gene: -
j_gene: TRBJ2-7
abundance: -

CDR3nt: TGTGCCAGCAGTTACGCTATGAACACTGAAGCTTTCTTT
CDR3aa: CASSYAMNTEAFF
v_gene: TRBV7-2
d_gene: -
j_gene: TRBJ1-1
abundance: -

CDR3nt: TGCGCCAGCAGCCAAGAGAAACAGGGATCCTATAATTCACCCCTCCACTTT
CDR3aa: CASSQEKQGSYNSPLHF
v_gene: TRBV4-3
d_gene: -
j_gene: TRBJ1-6
abundance: few

CDR3nt: TGTGCCAGCAGCTTGCGGCAGGGAGGCCCAGAGACCCAGTACTTC
CDR3aa: CASSLRQGGPETQYF
v_gene: TRBV5-4
d_gene: -
j_gene: TRBJ2-5
abundance: -

CDR3nt: TGTGCCAGCAGCTTGGGGGGAAGCCAGTTCACTGAAGCTTTCTTT
CDR3aa: CASSLGGSQFTEAFF
v_gene: TRBV5-4
d_gene: -
j_gene: TRBJ1-1
abundance: -

CDR3nt: TGTGCCAGCAGTGGGGAGCGGGGCACAGATACGCAGTATTTT
CDR3aa: CASSGERGTDTQYF
v_gene: TRBV6-6
d_gene: -
j_gene: TRBJ2-3
abundance: -

CDR3nt: TGTGCCAGCAGTTCAGAAGGGAGTGATCGCGGCTACACCTTC
CDR3aa: CASSSEGSDRGYTF
v_gene: TRBV5-4
d_gene: -
j_gene: TRBJ1-2
abundance: -

CDR3nt: TGTGCCAGCGCGAAACAGCCTCCTAATTCACCCCTCCACTTT
CDR3aa: CASAKQPPNSPLHF
v_gene: TRBV18
d_gene: -
j_gene: TRBJ1-6
abundance: few

CDR3nt: TGCGCCAGCAGTGAGCGGGGGAGCTCCTACAATGAGCAGTTCTTC
CDR3aa: CASSERGSSYNEQFF
v_gene: TRBV10-1
d_gene: -
j_gene: TRBJ2-1
abundance: few

CDR3nt: TGTGCCAGCAGCATCGCGACTAGCGGGAGCTACAATGAGCAGTTCTTC
CDR3aa: CASSIATSGSYNEQFF
v_gene: TRBV7-8
d_gene: TRBD2
j_gene: TRBJ2-1
abundance: -

CDR3nt: TGTGCCAGCAGCTTATCGGGGTCTGGGGCCAACGTCCTGACTTTC
CDR3aa: CASSLSGSGANVLTF
v_gene: TRBV7-9
d_gene: -
j_gene: TRBJ2-6
abundance: few

CDR3nt: TGTGCCAGCAGCTTAGACAGCAACACTGAAGCTTTCTTT
CDR3aa: CASSLDSNTEAFF
v_gene: TRBV11-2
d_gene: -
j_gene: TRBJ1-1
abundance: -

CDR3nt: TGCGCCAGCAACAACTCCACAGGGGCCAACACTGAAGCTTTCTTT
CDR3aa: CASNNSTGANTEAFF
v_gene: TRBV5-1
d_gene: TRBD1
j_gene: TRBJ1-1
abundance: few